The rows below give T cell receptor beta chains drawn from one sample of a study of blood T cells in healthy people across ages. MiXCR, run by TCRdb on the 5' RACE reads, gives a single entry per CDR3 protein. This repertoire shows about 770,000 distinct CDR3 sequences, approximately 44% found once; its top ten account for roughly 19%. The sample taken for sequencing was blood. These receptor sequences come from a man aged 55-75 years in good health. Each CDR3 is given with its conserved first and last residue. Each record gives: clone size, V gene, D gene, J gene, CDR3 protein, CDR3 DNA. A D gene is named only where the DNA matches it firmly. The listing skips clone size in some rows; elsewhere it reads once, few, many or a size class.

few	TRBV4-1	TRBD1	TRBJ2-7	CASSQEGRGRLEEQYF	TGCGCCAGCAGCCAAGAAGGCAGGGGGCGATTAGAAGAGCAGTACTTC
.	TRBV6-2/TRBV6-3	.	TRBJ1-1	CASRRGGAGGTEAFF	TGTGCCAGCCGAAGGGGGGGCGCCGGGGGCACTGAAGCTTTCTTT
many	TRBV20-1	TRBD2	TRBJ2-3	CSARDLGTSGTDTQYF	TGCAGTGCTAGAGATCTCGGGACTAGCGGCACAGATACGCAGTATTTT
.	TRBV20-1	.	TRBJ2-7	CSARMRHSGGEQYF	TGCAGTGCTAGAATGAGACATTCTGGGGGCGAGCAGTACTTC
.	TRBV6-2/TRBV6-3	TRBD1	TRBJ2-7	CASSYLGTGVNEQYF	TGTGCCAGCAGTTACCTTGGGACAGGGGTCAACGAGCAGTACTTC
.	TRBV13	.	TRBJ2-7	CASSVGGGDDEQYF	TGTGCCAGCAGTGTGGGAGGGGGCGACGACGAGCAGTACTTC
.	TRBV27	.	TRBJ1-2	CASSQTGTHYGFTF	TGTGCCAGCAGCCAAACCGGGACCCACTATGGCTTCACCTTC
.	TRBV11-2	TRBD1	TRBJ2-7	CASSLVTGTGGPNEQYF	TGTGCCAGCAGCTTAGTGACTGGGACAGGGGGGCCCAATGAGCAGTACTTC
.	TRBV20-1	TRBD2	TRBJ2-7	CSATGGSWYEQYF	TGCAGTGCTACGGGGGGGTCTTGGTACGAGCAGTACTTC
.	TRBV5-1	.	TRBJ2-3	CASSLRGFYTDTQYF	TGCGCCAGCAGCTTGCGGGGGTTTTACACAGATACGCAGTATTTT
.	TRBV29-1	.	TRBJ1-2	CSASRGGGYTF	TGCAGCGCGAGTCGGGGCGGAGGCTACACCTTC
.	TRBV7-9	.	TRBJ1-5	CASSGEQDSNQPQHF	TGTGCCAGCAGCGGAGAACAGGACTCCAATCAGCCCCAGCATTTT
few	TRBV6-6	.	TRBJ1-5	CASSLNMGDQPQHF	TGTGCCAGCAGTCTTAATATGGGGGATCAGCCCCAGCATTTT
.	TRBV29-1	TRBD1	TRBJ2-7	CSVQGQGYEQYF	TGCAGCGTTCAAGGACAGGGCTACGAGCAGTACTTC
few	TRBV20-1	.	TRBJ1-2	CSADSEANYGYTF	TGCAGTGCCGACAGTGAAGCTAACTATGGCTACACCTTC
.	TRBV4-3	.	TRBJ1-4	CASSQDKGVGTNEKLFF	TGCGCCAGCAGCCAAGATAAGGGTGTTGGAACTAATGAAAAACTGTTTTTT
.	TRBV28	.	TRBJ1-1	CASSYYATGEAFF	TGTGCCAGCAGCTACTACGCGACAGGTGAAGCTTTCTTT
.	TRBV6-2/TRBV6-3	.	TRBJ2-7	CASTRGDSYEQYF	TGTGCCAGCACCAGGGGGGACTCCTACGAGCAGTACTTC
.	TRBV6-2/TRBV6-3	.	TRBJ1-2	CASSYGMSDPYTF	TGTGCCAGCAGTTACGGGATGAGTGATCCCTACACCTTC
.	TRBV7-2	TRBD2	TRBJ2-5	CASSLRAGDPQETQCF	TGTGCCAGCAGCTTACGAGCGGGGGACCCCCAAGAGACCCAGTGCTTC
.	TRBV6-1	TRBD1	TRBJ2-5	CASSAQTGEYQETQYF	TGTGCCAGCAGCGCTCAAACAGGGGAATATCAAGAGACCCAGTACTTC
.	TRBV5-1	TRBD1	TRBJ2-5	CASSLWGQPNEQYF	TGCGCCAGCAGCTTGTGGGGACAGCCTAATGAGCAGTACTTC